This T cell receptor beta chain was profiled in a study of blood T cell repertoires in COVID-19. Clones were read by immunoSEQ multiplex PCR, and TCRdb kept only the in-frame ones, dropping some. Here the sample spans 130,000 or so clones, 84% being singletons. Germline V gene data show CDR1 as MNHEY and CDR2 as SVGEGT. Trimming cost V 0 bases and J 4 bases; bases outside gene matches: 3. The CDR3 runs to 15 residues. This sequence was found in a human donor in a cohort sampled during active COVID-19. Sequencing used peripheral blood. J is TRBJ1-1 and V is TRBV6-2 or TRBV6-3, with TRBD1 identical over 9 bases. The CDR3 DNA reads as TGTGCCAGCAGTTACTCGGACAGGGGAACCACTGAAGCTTTCTTT. Protein product: CASSYSDRGTTEAFF.